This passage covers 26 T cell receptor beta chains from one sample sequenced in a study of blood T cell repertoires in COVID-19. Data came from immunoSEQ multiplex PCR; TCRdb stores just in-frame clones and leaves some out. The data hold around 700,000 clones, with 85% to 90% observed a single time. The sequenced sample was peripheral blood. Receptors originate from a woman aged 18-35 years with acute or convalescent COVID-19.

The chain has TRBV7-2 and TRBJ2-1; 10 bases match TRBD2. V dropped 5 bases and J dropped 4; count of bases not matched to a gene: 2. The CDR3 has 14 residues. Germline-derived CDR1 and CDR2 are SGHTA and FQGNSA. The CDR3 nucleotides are TGTGCCAGCAGCCGTAGCGGGGGGTACAATGAGCAGTTCTTC. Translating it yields CASSRSGGYNEQFF.

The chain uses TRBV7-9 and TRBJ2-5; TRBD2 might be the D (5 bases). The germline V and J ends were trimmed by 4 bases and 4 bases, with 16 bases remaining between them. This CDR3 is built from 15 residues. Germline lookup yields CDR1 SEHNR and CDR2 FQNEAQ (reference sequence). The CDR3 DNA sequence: TGTGCCAGCAGCTCCCTAAGGAGAGGAGGAGAGACCCAGTACTTC. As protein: CASSSLRRGGETQYF.

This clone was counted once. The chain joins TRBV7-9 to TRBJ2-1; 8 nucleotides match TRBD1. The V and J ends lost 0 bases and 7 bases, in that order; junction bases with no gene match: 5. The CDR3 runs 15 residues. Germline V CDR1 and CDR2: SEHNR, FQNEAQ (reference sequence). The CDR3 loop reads CASSLARQGRNEQFF. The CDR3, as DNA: TGTGCCAGCAGCTTAGCCCGACAGGGGCGGAATGAGCAGTTCTTC.

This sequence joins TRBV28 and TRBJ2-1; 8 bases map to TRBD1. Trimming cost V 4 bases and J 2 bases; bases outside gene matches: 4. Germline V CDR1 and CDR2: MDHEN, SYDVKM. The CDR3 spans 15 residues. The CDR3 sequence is CASSSGTGAYNEQFF. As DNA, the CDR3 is TGTGCCAGCAGTTCCGGGACAGGTGCCTACAATGAGCAGTTCTTC.

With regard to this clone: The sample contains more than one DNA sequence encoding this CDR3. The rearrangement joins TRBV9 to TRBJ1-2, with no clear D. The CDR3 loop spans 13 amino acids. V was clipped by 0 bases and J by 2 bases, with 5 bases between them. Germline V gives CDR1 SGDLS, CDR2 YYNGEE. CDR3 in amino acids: CASSVAGNYGYTF. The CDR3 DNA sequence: TGTGCCAGCAGCGTAGCGGGGAACTATGGCTACACCTTC.

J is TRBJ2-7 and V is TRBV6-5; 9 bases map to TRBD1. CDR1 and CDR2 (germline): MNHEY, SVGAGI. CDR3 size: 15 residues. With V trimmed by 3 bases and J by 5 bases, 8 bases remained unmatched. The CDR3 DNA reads TGTGCCAGCAGTTATACCGGGACAGGGTCCCACGAGCAGTACTTC. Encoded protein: CASSYTGTGSHEQYF.

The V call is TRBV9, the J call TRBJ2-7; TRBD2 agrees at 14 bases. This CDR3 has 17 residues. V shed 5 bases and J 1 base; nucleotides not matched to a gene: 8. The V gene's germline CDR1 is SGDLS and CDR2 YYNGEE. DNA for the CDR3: TGTGCCAGCAGTTCATTGGGGACTAGCGGGGGTTCCTACGAGCAGTACTTC. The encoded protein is CASSSLGTSGGSYEQYF.

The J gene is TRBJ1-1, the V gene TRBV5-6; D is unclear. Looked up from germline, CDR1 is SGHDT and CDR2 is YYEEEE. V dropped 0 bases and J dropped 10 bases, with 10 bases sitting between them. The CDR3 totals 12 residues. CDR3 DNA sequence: TGTGCCAGCAGCTTGGTGGGAGGAGGAGCTTTCTTT. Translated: CASSLVGGGAFF. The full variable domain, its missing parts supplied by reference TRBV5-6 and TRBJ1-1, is DAGVTQSPTHLIKTRGQQVTLRCSPKSGHDTVSWYQQALGQGPQFIFQYYEEEERQRGNFPDRFSGHQFPNYSSELNVNALLLGDSALYLCASSLVGGGAFFGQGTRLTVV.

CDR3: CASSPRQGTEYIIYGYTF. CDR3 bases: TGTGCCAGCTCACCACGTCAGGGGACAGAGTACATCATCTATGGCTACACCTTC. The rearrangement uses TRBV18 and TRBJ1-2; 7 bases map to TRBD1. This CDR3 comprises 18 residues. V lost 1 base and J lost 4; bases outside the gene matches: 15. Germline V gene lookup returns CDR1 KGHSH and CDR2 LQKENI.

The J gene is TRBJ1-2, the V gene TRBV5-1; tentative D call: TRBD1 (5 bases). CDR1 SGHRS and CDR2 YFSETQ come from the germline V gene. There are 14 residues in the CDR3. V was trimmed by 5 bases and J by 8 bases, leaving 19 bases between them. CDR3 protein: CASSLGGEEGGYTF. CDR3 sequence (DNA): TGCGCCAGCAGTCTCGGAGGGGAGGAGGGAGGCTACACCTTC.

The CDR3 bases are TGTGCCAGCATGGGGCGAGGAACTGAAGCTTTCTTT. Its translation: CASMGRGTEAFF. The genes are TRBV12-3 or TRBV12-4 and TRBJ1-1; D is perhaps TRBD1 (5 bases). V lost 7 bases to trimming and J lost 5 bases, with 11 bases between them. The CDR3 has 12 amino acids.

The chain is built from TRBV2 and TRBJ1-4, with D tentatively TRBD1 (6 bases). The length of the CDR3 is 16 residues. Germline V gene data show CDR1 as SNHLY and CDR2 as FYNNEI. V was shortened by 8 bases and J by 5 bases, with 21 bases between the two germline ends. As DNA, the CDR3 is TGTGCCAGCCAACTAGGGGCCCGGGACATAAATGAAAAACTGTTTTTT. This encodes CASQLGARDINEKLFF.

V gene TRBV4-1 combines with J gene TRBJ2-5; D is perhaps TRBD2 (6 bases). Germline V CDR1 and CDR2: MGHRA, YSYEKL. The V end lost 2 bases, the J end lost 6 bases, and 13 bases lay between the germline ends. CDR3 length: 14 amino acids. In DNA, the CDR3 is TGCGCCAGCAGCCAATCTGAAGGGAGGCAGACCCAGTACTTC. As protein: CASSQSEGRQTQYF.

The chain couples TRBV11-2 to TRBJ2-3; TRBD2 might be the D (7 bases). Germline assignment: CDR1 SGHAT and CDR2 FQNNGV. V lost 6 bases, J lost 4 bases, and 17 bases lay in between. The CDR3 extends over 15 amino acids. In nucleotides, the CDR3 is TGTGCCAGCAGTTACATCGGGGGGCAGGCAGATACGCAGTATTTT. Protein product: CASSYIGGQADTQYF.

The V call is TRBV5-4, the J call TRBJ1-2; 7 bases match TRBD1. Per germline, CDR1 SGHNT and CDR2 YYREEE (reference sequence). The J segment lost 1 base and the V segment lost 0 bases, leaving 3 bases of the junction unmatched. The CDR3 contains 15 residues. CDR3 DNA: TGTGCCAGCAGCTTGGCCGGACAGGTTAACTATGGCTACACCTTC. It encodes CASSLAGQVNYGYTF.

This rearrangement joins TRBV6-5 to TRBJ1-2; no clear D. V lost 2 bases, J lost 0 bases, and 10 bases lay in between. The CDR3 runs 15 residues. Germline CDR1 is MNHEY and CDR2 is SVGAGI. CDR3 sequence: CASSYGPAANYGYTF. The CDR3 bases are TGTGCCAGCAGTTACGGGCCGGCTGCTAACTATGGCTACACCTTC.

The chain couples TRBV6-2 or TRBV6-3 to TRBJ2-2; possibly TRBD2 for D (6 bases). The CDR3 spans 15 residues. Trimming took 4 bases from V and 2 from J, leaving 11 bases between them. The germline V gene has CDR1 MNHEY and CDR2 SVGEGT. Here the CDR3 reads CASSSRDFNTGELFF. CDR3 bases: TGTGCCAGCAGTTCGCGGGACTTCAACACCGGGGAGCTGTTTTTT.

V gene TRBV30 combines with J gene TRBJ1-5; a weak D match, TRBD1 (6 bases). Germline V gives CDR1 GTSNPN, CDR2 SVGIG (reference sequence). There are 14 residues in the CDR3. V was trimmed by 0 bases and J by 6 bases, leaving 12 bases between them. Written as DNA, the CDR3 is TGTGCCTGGAGTGTAGACAGGACGGGTCAGCCCCAGCATTTT. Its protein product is CAWSVDRTGQPQHF.

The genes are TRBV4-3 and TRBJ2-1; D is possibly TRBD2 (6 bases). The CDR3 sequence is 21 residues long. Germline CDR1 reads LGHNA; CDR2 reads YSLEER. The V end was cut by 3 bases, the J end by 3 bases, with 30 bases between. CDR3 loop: CASSHPLRRGPSVGGYNEQFF. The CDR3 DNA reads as TGCGCCAGCAGCCACCCCCTCAGAAGGGGTCCCTCGGTCGGGGGCTACAATGAGCAGTTCTTC.

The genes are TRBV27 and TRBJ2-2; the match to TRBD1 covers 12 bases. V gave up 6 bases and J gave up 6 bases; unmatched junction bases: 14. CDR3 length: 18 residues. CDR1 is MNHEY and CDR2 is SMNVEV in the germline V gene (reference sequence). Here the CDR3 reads CASSPRGGQGATAGELFF. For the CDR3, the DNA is TGTGCCAGCAGCCCTCGAGGGGGACAGGGGGCTACCGCCGGGGAGCTGTTTTTT.

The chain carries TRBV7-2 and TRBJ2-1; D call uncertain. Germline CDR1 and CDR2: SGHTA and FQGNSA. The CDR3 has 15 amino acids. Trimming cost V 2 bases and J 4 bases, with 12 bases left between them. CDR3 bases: TGTGCCAGCAGCTTACGACACCACCTATACAATGAGCAGTTCTTC. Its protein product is CASSLRHHLYNEQFF.

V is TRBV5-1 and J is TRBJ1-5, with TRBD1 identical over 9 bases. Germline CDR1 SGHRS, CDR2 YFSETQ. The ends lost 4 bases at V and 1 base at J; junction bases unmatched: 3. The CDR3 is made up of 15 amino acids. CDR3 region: CASSQGQGSNQPQHF. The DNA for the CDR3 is TGCGCCAGCAGCCAGGGACAGGGAAGCAATCAGCCCCAGCATTTT.

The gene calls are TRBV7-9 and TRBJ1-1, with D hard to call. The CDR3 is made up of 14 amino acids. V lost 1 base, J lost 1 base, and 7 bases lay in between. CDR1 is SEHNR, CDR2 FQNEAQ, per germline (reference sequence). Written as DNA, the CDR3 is TGTGCCAGCAGCTTAGTATCAGGGAACACTGAAGCTTTCTTT. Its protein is CASSLVSGNTEAFF.

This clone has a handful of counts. DNA of the CDR3: TGTGCCAGCAGTTCCAGGGGGCTCCTGGGAGATGAGCAGTTCTTC. Amino acid sequence: CASSSRGLLGDEQFF. The V and J genes are TRBV27 and TRBJ2-1, with 8 bases aligning to TRBD1. V trimming: 4 bases; J trimming: 8 bases; junction bases outside the gene matches: 10. The germline gives CDR1 MNHEY, CDR2 SMNVEV (reference sequence). This CDR3 contains 15 residues.

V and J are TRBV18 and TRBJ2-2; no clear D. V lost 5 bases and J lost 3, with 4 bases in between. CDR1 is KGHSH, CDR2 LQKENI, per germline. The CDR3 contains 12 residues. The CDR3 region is CASSSYTGELFF. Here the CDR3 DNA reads TGTGCCAGCTCATCATACACCGGGGAGCTGTTTTTT.

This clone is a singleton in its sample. CDR3 coding DNA: TGTGCCAGCAGCCTACGGGGGCAGGGGGCTGAGACCCAGTACTTC. Its protein product is CASSLRGQGAETQYF. The chain uses TRBV3-1 (or the pseudogene TRBV3-2) and TRBJ2-5; 8 nucleotides match TRBD1. V was clipped by 4 bases and J by 5 bases; unmatched bases: 9. Germline CDR1 LGHDT, CDR2 YNNKEL (reference sequence). The CDR3 has 15 residues.